This T cell receptor (beta chain) was captured by sequencing in a study of CD8+CD57+ T cells in acquired aplastic anemia. A note on this clonotype: Antigen specificity is unknown.

CD8+CD57+ cell expansion, shown by flow cytometry, had occurred in the patients selected for sequencing. Patients were treatment-naive when blood was sampled. Study observations and caveats: With respect to CD8+ Simpson's diversity, patients and controls did not differ significantly.

It was genomic DNA that served as the template for profiling TCR beta VDJ and CDR3. TCRdb re-called the reads with MiXCR, one entry per CDR3 protein. The data contain 75,000 to 100,000 distinct CDR3 sequences, 65% to 70% of them seen just once; the ten biggest clones take up 65%. Germline values: CDR1 LNHDA, CDR2 SQIVND (reference sequence). V gave up 3 bases and J gave up 2 bases, with 3 bases separating them. CDR3 size: 12 residues. The chain employs TRBV19 and TRBJ2-3; D remains ambiguous. Source material: sorted CD4+, CD8+, or CD8+CD57+ T cells (not recorded which) from PBMCs. The TCR sequence derives from a human donor with aplastic anemia. CDR3 in amino acids: CASSIPTDTQYF. Here the CDR3 DNA reads TGTGCCAGTAGTATCCCCACAGATACGCAGTATTTT. The full variable domain, its missing parts supplied by reference TRBV19 and TRBJ2-3, is DGGITQSPKYLFRKEGQNVTLSCEQNLNHDAMYWYRQDPGQGLRLIYYSQIVNDFQKGDIAEGYSVSREKKESFPLTVTSAQKNPTAFYLCASSIPTDTQYFGPGTRLTVL.